This entry lists 8 T cell receptor beta chains sequenced from one sample in a study of T-cell reconstitution after alpha-beta-depleted transplantation in children. A library of TCRbeta sequences, prepared with unique molecular identifiers, was generated. MiXCR, run by TCRdb on the PCR reads, gives a single entry per CDR3 protein. In the table there are about 360,000 distinct CDR3 sequences, roughly 13% of which are singletons. Sequencing used PBMCs, obtained from the stem cell graft. The receptors originated from a human donor who donated a stem cell graft to a child with Fanconi anemia.

The chain combines TRBV9 with TRBJ2-5, with 11 bases aligning to TRBD1. The CDR3 spans 18 residues. V shed 4 bases, J shed 2 bases, and the junction held 13 bases outside the gene matches. Germline CDR1 SGDLS, CDR2 YYNGEE. The CDR3 DNA reads as TGTGCCAGCAGCTTTCAGGACAGGGGGCTCGGTCGTCAAGAGACCCAGTACTTC. It translates to CASSFQDRGLGRQETQYF.

CDR3 protein: CASSLLGAAGMVNTEAFF. The CDR3 nucleotides read TGCGCCAGCAGCTTACTCGGGGCGGCGGGTATGGTGAACACTGAAGCTTTCTTT. The rearrangement uses TRBV5-1 and TRBJ1-1, with D possibly matching TRBD1 (5 bases). CDR1 and CDR2 from the germline V gene are SGHRS and YFSETQ. V lost 2 bases and J lost 0, with 20 bases in between. This CDR3 has 18 amino acids.

Only a few counts were recorded for this clonotype. V and J are TRBV5-6 and TRBJ2-3; D unresolved. The V end lost 0 bases, the J end lost 9 bases, and 11 bases lay between the germline ends. Germline lookup yields CDR1 SGHDT and CDR2 YYEEEE. This CDR3 spans 13 amino acids. For the CDR3, the DNA is TGTGCCAGCAGCTTGGGCAGCACAAGGACGCAGTATTTT. It encodes CASSLGSTRTQYF.

This clonotype has a handful of counts. This chain links TRBV29-1 with TRBJ2-1, with TRBD2 matching over 9 bases. V gave up 7 bases and J gave up 4 bases; unmatched junction bases: 5. The CDR3 covers 13 residues. Germline CDR1 is SQVTM and CDR2 is ANQGSEA. Written as DNA, the CDR3 is TGCAGCGGTGTAGCGGGAGTTTACAATGAGCAGTTCTTC. Translated: CSGVAGVYNEQFF.

Only a few counts were recorded for this clonotype. The V call is TRBV7-2, the J call TRBJ1-5; tentative D call: TRBD1 (6 bases). This CDR3 has 15 residues. From germline, CDR1 is SGHTA and CDR2 FQGNSA. Trimming left V 3 bases short and J 2 bases short, with 11 bases between. In DNA form, the CDR3 reads TGTGCCAGCAGCTTGGGGGCAACGCGCAATCAGCCCCAGCATTTT. Translated: CASSLGATRNQPQHF.

This clonotype has a handful of counts. The chain couples TRBV29-1 to TRBJ1-2; D gene unclear. V was shortened by 3 bases and J by 4 bases, with 9 bases between the two germline ends. The CDR3 is 12 residues long. Germline values: CDR1 SQVTM, CDR2 ANQGSEA. DNA of the CDR3: TGCAGCGTTGAGGAGGAGGGCTATGGCTACACCTTC. Residues: CSVEEEGYGYTF.

This clonotype was observed at least ten times. The chain links TRBV7-7 to TRBJ2-5; tentative D call: TRBD1 (6 bases). This CDR3 contains 13 residues. CDR1 and CDR2 (germline): SSHAT, FNYEAQ (reference sequence). Trimming left V 5 bases short and J 1 base short, with 8 bases between. As DNA, the CDR3 is TGTGCCAGCAGCCGGGACATCCAAGAGACCCAGTACTTC. This sequence encodes CASSRDIQETQYF. Filled out from reference TRBV7-7 and TRBJ2-5, the complete variable domain reads GAGVSQSPRYKVTKRGQDVTLRCDPISSHATLYWYQQALGQGPEFLTYFNYEAQPDKSGLPSDRFSAERPEGSISTLTIQRTEQRDSAMYRCASSRDIQETQYFGPGTRLLVL.

This clonotype was found a few times. The V and J genes are TRBV5-6 and TRBJ1-1; D remains ambiguous. Germline V gene sequence: CDR1 SGHDT, CDR2 YYEEEE. V lost 4 bases and J lost 4, with 23 bases in between. The CDR3 is 17 amino acids. The CDR3, as DNA: TGTGCCAGCAGCCCCTCGTCCCAGGACCGAAGGAGCACTGAAGCTTTCTTT. This sequence encodes CASSPSSQDRRSTEAFF.